Detailed here is one T cell receptor beta chain. The data belong to a study of blood T cell repertoires in COVID-19. Methods used by the authors: Scientists estimated how many nucleated cells there were by amplifying reference gene primers. Method: immunoSEQ multiplex PCR; TCRdb's copy keeps in-frame clones and lacks some. For V, J and clone size, that table is used; D and trimming come from the DNA. The data show about 250,000 clones, approximately 91% seen once. The CDR3 totals 16 residues. CDR1 and CDR2 from the germline V gene are MNHEY and SVGEGT. The J segment lost 6 bases and the V segment lost 0 bases, leaving 10 bases of the junction unmatched.

The V and J genes are TRBV6-2 or TRBV6-3 and TRBJ2-7; TRBD1 aligns across 8 bases. The specimen was peripheral blood. This receptor was obtained from a young woman with acute or convalescent COVID-19. The CDR3 loop reads CASSYSPGGIFTEQYF. In DNA form, the CDR3 reads TGTGCCAGCAGTTACTCCCCAGGGGGCATATTCACCGAGCAGTACTTC.